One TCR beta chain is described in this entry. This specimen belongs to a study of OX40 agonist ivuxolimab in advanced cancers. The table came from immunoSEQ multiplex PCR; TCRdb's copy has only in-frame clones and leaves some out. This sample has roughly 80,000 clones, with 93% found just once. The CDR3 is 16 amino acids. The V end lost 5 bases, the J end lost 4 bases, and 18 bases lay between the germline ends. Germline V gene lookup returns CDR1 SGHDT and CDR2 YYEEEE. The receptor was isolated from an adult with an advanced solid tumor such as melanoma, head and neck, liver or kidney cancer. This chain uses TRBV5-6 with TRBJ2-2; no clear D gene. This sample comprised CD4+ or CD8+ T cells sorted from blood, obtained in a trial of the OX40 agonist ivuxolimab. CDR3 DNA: TGTGCCAGCAGTCTGATCGACACCTACCGCACCGGGGAGCTGTTTTTT. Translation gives CASSLIDTYRTGELFF.